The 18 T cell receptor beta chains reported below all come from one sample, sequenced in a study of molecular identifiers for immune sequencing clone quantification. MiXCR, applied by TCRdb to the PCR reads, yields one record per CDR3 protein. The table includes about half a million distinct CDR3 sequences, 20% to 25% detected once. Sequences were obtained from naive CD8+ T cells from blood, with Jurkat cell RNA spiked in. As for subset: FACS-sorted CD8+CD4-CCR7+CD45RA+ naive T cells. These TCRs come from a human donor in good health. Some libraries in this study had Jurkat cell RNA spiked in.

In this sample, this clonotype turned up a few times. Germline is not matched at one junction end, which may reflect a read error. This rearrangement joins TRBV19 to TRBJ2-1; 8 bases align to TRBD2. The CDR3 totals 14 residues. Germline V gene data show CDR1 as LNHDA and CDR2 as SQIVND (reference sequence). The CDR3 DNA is TGTGCCAGTAGTATAGGGACTAGCTACTATGAGCAGTTCTTC. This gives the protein CASSIGTSYYEQFF.

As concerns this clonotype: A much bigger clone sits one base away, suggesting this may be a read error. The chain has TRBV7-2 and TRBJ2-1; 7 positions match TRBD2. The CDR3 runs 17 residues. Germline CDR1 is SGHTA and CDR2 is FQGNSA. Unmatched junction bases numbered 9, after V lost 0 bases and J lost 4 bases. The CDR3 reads CASSLAVGLADYNEQFF. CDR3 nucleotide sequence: TGTGCCAGCAGCTTAGCTGTCGGGCTAGCGGATTACAATGAGCAGTTCTTC.

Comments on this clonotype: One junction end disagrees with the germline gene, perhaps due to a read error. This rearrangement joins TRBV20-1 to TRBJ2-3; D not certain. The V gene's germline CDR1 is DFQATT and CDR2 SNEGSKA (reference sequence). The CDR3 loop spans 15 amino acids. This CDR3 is CSARDFRGNTDAQYF. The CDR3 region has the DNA TGCAGTGCTAGAGATTTTAGAGGTAACACAGATGCGCAGTATTTT.

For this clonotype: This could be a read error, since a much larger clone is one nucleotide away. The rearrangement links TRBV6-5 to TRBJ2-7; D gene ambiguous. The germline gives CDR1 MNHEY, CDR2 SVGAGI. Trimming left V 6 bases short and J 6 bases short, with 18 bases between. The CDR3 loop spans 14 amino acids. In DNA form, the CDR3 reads TGTGCCAGCAGAAATGCTCCGGGCCCCTTCGAGCAGTACTTC. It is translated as CASRNAPGPFEQYF.

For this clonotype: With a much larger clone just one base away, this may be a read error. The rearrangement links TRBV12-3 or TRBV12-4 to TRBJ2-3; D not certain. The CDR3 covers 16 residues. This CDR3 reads CASSLDGPTRGDAQYF. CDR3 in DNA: TGTGCCAGCAGTTTAGACGGCCCCACGAGAGGAGATGCGCAGTATTTT.

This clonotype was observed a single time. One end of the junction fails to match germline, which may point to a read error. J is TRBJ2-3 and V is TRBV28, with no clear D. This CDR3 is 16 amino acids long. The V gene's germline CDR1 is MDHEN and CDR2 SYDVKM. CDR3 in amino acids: CASSLMLRPDQETQYF. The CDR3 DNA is TGTGCCAGCAGTTTAATGCTTCGGCCAGACCAAGAGACCCAGTACTTT.

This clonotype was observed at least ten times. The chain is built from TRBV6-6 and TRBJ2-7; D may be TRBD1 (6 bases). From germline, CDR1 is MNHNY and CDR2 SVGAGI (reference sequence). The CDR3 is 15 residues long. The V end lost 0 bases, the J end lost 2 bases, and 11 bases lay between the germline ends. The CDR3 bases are TGTGCCAGCAGTTACTCTGACAGGAGCACCTACGAGCAGTACTTC. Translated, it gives CASSYSDRSTYEQYF.

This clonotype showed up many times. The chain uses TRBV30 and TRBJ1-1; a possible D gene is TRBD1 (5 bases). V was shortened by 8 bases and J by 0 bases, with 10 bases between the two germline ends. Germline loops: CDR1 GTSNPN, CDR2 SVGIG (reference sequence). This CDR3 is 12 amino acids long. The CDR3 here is CARDRMNTEAFF. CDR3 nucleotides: TGTGCCCGCGACAGAATGAACACTGAAGCTTTCTTT.

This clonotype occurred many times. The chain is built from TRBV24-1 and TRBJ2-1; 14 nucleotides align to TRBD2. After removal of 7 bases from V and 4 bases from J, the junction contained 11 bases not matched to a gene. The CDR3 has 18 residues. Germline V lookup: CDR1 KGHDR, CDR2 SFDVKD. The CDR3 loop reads CATRYPGLAGVVYNEQFF. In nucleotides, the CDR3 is TGTGCCACCAGGTACCCGGGACTAGCGGGGGTTGTATACAATGAGCAGTTCTTC.

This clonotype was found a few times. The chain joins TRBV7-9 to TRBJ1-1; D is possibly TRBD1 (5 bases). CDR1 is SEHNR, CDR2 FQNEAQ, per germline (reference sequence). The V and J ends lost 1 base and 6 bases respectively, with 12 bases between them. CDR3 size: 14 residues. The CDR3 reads CASSLVFEGAEAFF. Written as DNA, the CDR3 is TGTGCCAGCAGCTTAGTTTTTGAAGGGGCTGAAGCTTTCTTT.

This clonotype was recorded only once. CDR3 DNA sequence: TGTGCCAGCTTACCGGACAGGGCGGAGTATACGCAGTATTTT. It translates to CASLPDRAEYTQYF. V is TRBV18 and J is TRBJ2-3, with TRBD1 identical over 8 bases. Germline V gives CDR1 KGHSH, CDR2 LQKENI. V trimming: 7 bases; J trimming: 7 bases; junction bases outside the gene matches: 10. The CDR3 contains 14 residues.

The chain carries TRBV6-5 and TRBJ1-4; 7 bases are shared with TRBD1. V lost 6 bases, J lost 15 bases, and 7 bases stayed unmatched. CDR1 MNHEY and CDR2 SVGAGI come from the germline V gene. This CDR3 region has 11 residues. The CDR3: CASSYTGTVFF. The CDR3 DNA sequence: TGTGCCAGCAGCTACACCGGGACAGTGTTTTTT.

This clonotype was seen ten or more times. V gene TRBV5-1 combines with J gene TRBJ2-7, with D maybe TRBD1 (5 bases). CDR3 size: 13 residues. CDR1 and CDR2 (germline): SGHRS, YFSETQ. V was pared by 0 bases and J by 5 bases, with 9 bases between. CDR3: CASSLAGYNEQYF. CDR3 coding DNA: TGCGCCAGCAGCTTGGCAGGGTACAACGAGCAGTACTTC.

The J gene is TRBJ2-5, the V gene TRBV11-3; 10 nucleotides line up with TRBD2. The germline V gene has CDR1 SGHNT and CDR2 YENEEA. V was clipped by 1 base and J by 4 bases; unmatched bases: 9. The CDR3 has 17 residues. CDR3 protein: CASSLGGSGRPVETQYF. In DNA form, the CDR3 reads TGTGCCAGCAGCTTAGGCGGTAGCGGGAGGCCGGTAGAGACCCAGTACTTC.

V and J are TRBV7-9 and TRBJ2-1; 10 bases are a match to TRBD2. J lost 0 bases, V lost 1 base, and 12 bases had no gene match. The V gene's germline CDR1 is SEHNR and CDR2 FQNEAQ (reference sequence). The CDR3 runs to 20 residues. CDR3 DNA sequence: TGTGCCAGCAGCTTAGATACTAGCGGGACAGAATCGAGCTCCTACAATGAGCAGTTCTTC. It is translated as CASSLDTSGTESSSYNEQFF. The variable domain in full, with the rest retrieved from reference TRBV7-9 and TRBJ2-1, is DTGVSQNPRHKITKRGQNVTFRCDPISEHNRLYWYRQTLGQGPEFLTYFQNEAQLEKSRLLSDRFSAERPKGSFSTLEIQRTEQGDSAMYLCASSLDTSGTESSSYNEQFFGPGTRLTVL.

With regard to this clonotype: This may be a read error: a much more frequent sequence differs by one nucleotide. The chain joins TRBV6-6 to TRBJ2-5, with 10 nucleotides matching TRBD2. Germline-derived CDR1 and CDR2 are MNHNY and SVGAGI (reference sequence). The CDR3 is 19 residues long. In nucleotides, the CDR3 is TGTGCCAGCAGCCTCATTAGCGGGAGGCGACCTATTTCTCAAGAGACCCAGTGCTTC. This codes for CASSLISGRRPISQETQCF.

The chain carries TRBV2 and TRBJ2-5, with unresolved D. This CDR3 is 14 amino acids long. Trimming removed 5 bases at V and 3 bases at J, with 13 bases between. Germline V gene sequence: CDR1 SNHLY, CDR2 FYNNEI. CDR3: CASSTGLEKETQYF. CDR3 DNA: TGTGCCAGCAGTACCGGCTTGGAAAAAGAGACCCAGTACTTC.

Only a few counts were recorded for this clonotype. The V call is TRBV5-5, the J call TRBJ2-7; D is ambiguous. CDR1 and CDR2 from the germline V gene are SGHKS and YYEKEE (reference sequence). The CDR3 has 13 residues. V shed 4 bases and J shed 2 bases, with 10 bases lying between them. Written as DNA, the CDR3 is TGTGCCAGCAGCCCATATAGCACCTACGAGCAGTACTTC. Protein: CASSPYSTYEQYF.